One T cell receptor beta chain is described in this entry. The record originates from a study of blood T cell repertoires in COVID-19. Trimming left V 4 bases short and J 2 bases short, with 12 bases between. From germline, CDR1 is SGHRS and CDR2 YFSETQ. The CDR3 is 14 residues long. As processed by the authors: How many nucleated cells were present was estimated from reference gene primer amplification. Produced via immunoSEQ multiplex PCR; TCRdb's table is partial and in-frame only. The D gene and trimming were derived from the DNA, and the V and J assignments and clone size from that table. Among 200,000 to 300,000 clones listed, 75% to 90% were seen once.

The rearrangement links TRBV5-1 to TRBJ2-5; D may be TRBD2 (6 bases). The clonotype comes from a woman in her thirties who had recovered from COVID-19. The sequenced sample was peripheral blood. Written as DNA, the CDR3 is TGCGCCAGCAGCCCGACCGGGAGTCAAGAGACCCAGTACTTC. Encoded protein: CASSPTGSQETQYF. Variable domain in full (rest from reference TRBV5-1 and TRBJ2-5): KAGVTQTPRYLIKTRGQQVTLSCSPISGHRSVSWYQQTPGQGLQFLFEYFSETQRNKGNFPGRFSGRQFSNSRSEMNVSTLELGDSALYLCASSPTGSQETQYFGPGTRLLVL.